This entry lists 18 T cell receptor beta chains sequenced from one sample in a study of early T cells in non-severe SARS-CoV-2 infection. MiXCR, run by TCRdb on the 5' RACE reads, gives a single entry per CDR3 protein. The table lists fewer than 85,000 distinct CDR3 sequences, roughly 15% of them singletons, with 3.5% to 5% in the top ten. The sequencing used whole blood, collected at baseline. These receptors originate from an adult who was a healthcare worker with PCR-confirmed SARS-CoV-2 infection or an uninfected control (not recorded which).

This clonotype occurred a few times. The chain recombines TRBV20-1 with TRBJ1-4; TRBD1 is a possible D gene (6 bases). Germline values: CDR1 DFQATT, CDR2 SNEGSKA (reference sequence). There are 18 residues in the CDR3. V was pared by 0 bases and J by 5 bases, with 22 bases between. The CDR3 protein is CSAREFGTYHPGNEKLFF. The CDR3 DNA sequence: TGCAGTGCTAGAGAATTTGGGACATACCACCCCGGAAATGAAAAACTGTTTTTT.

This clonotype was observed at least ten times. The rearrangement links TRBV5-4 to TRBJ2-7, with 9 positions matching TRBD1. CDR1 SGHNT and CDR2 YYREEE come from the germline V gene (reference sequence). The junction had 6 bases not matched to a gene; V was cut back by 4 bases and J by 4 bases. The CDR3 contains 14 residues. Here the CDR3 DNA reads TGTGCCAGCAGCCATAACAGGGGGCGATACGAGCAGTACTTC. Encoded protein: CASSHNRGRYEQYF. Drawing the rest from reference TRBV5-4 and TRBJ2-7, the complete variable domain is ETGVTQSPTHLIKTRGQQVTLRCSSQSGHNTVSWYQQALGQGPQFIFQYYREEENGRGNFPPRFSGLQFPNYSSELNVNALELDDSALYLCASSHNRGRYEQYFGPGTRLTVT.

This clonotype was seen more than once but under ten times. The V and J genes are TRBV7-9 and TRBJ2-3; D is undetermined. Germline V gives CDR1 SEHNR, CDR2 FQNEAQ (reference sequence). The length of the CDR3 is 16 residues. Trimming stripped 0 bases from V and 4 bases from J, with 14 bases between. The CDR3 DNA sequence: TGTGCCAGCAGCTTAGCAACCCGCCGGACGGCAGATACGCAGTATTTT. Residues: CASSLATRRTADTQYF.

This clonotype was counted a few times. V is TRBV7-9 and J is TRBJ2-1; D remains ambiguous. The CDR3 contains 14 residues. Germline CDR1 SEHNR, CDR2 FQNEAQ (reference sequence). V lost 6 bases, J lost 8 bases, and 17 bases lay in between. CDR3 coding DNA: TGTGCCAGCAGTGGCTACCTTGGCCCCCATGAGCAGTTCTTC. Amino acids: CASSGYLGPHEQFF. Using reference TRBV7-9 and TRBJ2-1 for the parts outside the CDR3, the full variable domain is DTGVSQNPRHKITKRGQNVTFRCDPISEHNRLYWYRQTLGQGPEFLTYFQNEAQLEKSRLLSDRFSAERPKGSFSTLEIQRTEQGDSAMYLCASSGYLGPHEQFFGPGTRLTVL.

CDR3 residues: CASSSGIGYEQYF. CDR3 in DNA: TGTGCCAGCAGCTCCGGGATAGGGTACGAGCAGTACTTC. The chain combines TRBV7-3 with TRBJ2-7; a possible D gene is TRBD2 (5 bases). This CDR3 is built from 13 residues. Germline CDR1 SGHTA, CDR2 FQGTGA. V lost 4 bases to trimming and J lost 4 bases, with 11 bases between them.

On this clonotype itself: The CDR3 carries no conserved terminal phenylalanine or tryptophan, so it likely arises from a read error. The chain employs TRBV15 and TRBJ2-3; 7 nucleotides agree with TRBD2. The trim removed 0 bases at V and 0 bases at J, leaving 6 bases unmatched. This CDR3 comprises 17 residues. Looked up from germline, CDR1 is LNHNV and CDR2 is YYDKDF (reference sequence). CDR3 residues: CATSRDAAGISTDTQYL. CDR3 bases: TGTGCCACCAGCAGAGACGCAGCGGGAATTAGCACAGATACGCAGTATTTA.

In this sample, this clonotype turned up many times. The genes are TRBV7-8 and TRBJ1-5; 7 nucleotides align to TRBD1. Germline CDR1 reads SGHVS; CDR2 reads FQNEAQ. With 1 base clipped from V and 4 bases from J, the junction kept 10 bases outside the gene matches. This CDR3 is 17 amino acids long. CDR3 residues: CASSLEGAQGGNQPQHF. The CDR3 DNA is TGTGCCAGCAGCTTAGAGGGGGCGCAGGGAGGAAATCAGCCCCAGCATTTT.

CDR3 region: CSVEEELAGLGADTQYF. Written as DNA, the CDR3 is TGCAGCGTTGAAGAAGAACTAGCGGGGCTGGGCGCAGATACGCAGTATTTT. The chain carries TRBV29-1 and TRBJ2-3; 10 positions agree with TRBD2. The CDR3 runs to 17 residues. V was pared by 0 bases and J by 4 bases, with 10 bases of the junction left unmatched. From germline, CDR1 is SQVTM and CDR2 ANQGSEA.

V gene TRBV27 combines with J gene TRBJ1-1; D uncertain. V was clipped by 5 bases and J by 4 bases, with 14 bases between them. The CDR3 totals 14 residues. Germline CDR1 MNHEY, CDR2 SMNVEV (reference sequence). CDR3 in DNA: TGTGCCAGCAGTCCCGCGGCCGGGCTCACTGAAGCTTTCTTT. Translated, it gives CASSPAAGLTEAFF.

CDR3 region: CATGPLDTGELFF. Written as DNA, the CDR3 is TGTGCCACGGGGCCCTTAGACACCGGGGAGCTGTTTTTT. This chain connects TRBV10-3 to TRBJ2-2; perhaps D is TRBD1 or TRBD2 (5 bases each). This CDR3 has 13 amino acids. Germline V lookup: CDR1 ENHRY, CDR2 SYGVKD. V was pared by 10 bases and J by 3 bases, with 12 bases between.

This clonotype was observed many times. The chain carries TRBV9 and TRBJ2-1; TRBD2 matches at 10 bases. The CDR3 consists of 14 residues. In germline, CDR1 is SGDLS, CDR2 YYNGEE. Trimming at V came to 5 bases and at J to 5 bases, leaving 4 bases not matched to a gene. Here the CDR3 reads CASSKREGHNEQFF. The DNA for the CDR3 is TGTGCCAGCAGTAAGCGGGAGGGCCACAATGAGCAGTTCTTC. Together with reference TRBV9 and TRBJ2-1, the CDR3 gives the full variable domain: DSGVTQTPKHLITATGQRVTLRCSPRSGDLSVYWYQQSLDQGLQFLIQYYNGEERAKGNILERFSAQQFPDLHSELNLSSLELGDSALYFCASSKREGHNEQFFGPGTRLTVL.

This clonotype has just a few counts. CDR3 region: CSARDSLAGVRTQYF. CDR3 in DNA: TGCAGTGCTAGAGATAGCCTAGCGGGAGTCCGTACGCAGTATTTT. The J gene is TRBJ2-3, the V gene TRBV20-1; 10 bases align to TRBD2. The germline CDR1 and CDR2 sequences are DFQATT and SNEGSKA (reference sequence). J was trimmed by 8 bases and V by 0 bases; bases with no gene match: 8. The CDR3 sequence is 15 residues long.

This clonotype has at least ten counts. The CDR3 is CASSSTSGSYNEQFF. CDR3 nucleotide sequence: TGCGCCAGCAGCTCTACTAGCGGGAGCTACAATGAGCAGTTCTTC. This chain uses TRBV4-1 with TRBJ2-1, with 11 bases identical to TRBD2. Germline V CDR1 and CDR2: MGHRA, YSYEKL. There are 15 residues in the CDR3. J lost 3 bases, V lost 5 bases, and 3 bases had no gene match.

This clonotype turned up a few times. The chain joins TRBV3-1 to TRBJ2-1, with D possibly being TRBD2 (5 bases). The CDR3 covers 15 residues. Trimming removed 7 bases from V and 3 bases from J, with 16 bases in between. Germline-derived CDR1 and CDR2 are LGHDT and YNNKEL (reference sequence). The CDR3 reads CASTFSSGGYNEQFF. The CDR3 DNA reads TGTGCCAGCACGTTTTCCAGCGGAGGCTACAATGAGCAGTTCTTC.

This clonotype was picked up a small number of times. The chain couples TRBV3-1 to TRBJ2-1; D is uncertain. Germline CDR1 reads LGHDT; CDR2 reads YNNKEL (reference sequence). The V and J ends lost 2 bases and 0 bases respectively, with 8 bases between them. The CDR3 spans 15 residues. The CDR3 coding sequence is TGTGCCAGCAGCCAACTGGCTAGCTCCTACAATGAGCAGTTCTTC. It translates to CASSQLASSYNEQFF.

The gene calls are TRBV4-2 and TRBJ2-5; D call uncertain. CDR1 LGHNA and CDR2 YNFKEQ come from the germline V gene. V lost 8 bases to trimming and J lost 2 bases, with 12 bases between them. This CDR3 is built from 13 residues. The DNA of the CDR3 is TGTGCCAGCGGGCTCCCCGCTCAAGAGACCCAGTACTTC. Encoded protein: CASGLPAQETQYF.

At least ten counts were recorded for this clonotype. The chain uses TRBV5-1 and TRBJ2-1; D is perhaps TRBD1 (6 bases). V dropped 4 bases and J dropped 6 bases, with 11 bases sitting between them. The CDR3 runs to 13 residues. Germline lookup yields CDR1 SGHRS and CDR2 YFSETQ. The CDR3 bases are TGCGCCAGCAGCCCGGACAGTTCCAATGAGCAGTTCTTC. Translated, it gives CASSPDSSNEQFF.

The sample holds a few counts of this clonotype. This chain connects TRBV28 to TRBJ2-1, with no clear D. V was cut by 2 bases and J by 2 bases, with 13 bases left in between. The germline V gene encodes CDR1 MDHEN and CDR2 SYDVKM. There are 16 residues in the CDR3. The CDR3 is CASSLEGRGPYNEQFF. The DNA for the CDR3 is TGTGCCAGCAGTTTAGAAGGCCGAGGACCCTACAATGAGCAGTTCTTC.